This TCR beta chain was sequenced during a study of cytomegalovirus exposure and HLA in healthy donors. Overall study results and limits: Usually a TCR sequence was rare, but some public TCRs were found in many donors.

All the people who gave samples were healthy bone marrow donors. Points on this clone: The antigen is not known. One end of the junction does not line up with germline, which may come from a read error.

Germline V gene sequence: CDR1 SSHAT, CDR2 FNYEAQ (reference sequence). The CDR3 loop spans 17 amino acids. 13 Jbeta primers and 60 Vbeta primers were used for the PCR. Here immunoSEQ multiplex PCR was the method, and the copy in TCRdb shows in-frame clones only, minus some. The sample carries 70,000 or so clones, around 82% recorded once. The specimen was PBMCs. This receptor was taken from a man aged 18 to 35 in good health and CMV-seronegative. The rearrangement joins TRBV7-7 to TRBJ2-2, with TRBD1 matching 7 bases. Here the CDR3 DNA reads TGTGCTAGCACCTTTGCCCCGACAGGGAGAAACACCGGGGAGCTGTTTTTT. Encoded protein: CASTFAPTGRNTGELFF.